The sequence of this T cell receptor beta chain was determined in a study of T-cell memory formation after mild COVID-19 (dated by TCRdb to the early 2020s). About the study as a whole: Most TCR sequence clusters were specific to one of the two donors. Longitudinal TCRalpha and TCRbeta repertoire sequencing tracked T-cell clones expanding and contracting after mild COVID-19 in a couple of donors. The cohort comprised two young, previously healthy adult volunteers, one female and one male.

Compared with germline, V lacks 3 bases and J lacks 1 base; bases without a gene match: 2. Reading from cysteine to phenylalanine, the CDR3 counts 13 amino acids. Only the CDR3 region is kept as DNA, spanning 39 bases read in frame from base 1. As encoded in the germline V gene (reference sequence), CDR1 is DFQATT while CDR2 is SNEGSKA. As concerns this clonotype: No cognate antigen has been identified for it. Qualities for individual bases were not recorded, and no much larger clone is one base off.

Results and caveats for the whole study, not just this receptor: SARS-CoV-2 specificity of the second-wave clones peaking on day 37 was not confirmed. Balanced CD4/CD8 phenotypes were observed for clones contracting from day 15 to 85, whereas a bias towards CD4+ was observed for a second wave of clones expanding from day 15 to 37. The detection of some responding clones in pre-infection memory suggests that pre-existing cross-reactive memory T cells joined the SARS-CoV-2 response. Contracting CD4+ clones appeared mostly in the CM and EM memory subsets, whereas CD8+ clones were enriched in EMRA. The study covered only a couple of mild cases, and larger cohorts including severe cases with pre-infection samples were considered necessary.

TCRdb names Illumina NovaSeq 6000 as the instrument used. TCRalpha and TCRbeta cDNA libraries were built by 5'RACE with constant-segment primers, adding sample barcodes and unique molecular identifiers. Trizol reagent was used to extract RNA from every sample. Libraries were amplified in two PCR steps, with a second sample barcode and Illumina TruSeq adapters added in the second step. Sequencing of libraries was performed on an Illumina NovaSeq with 2 x 150 bp paired-end reads. Processing in the source paper ran as follows. Demultiplexing of reads and collapsing into UMI-guided consensus sequences were performed with migec v1.2.7. Using mixcr v2.1.11, UMI consensuses were aligned to TRA and TRB V and J templates and then assembled into clonotypes. A clonotype was counted as expanded or contracted only if both edgeR and NoisET called the change significant, with noise models trained on biological replicates. edgeR calls used a false discovery rate-adjusted p below 0.01 and a log2 fold-change threshold of 1. As an exploratory analysis of dynamics, max-normalized trajectories of the 1000 most abundant clonotypes were examined with PCA combined with hierarchical clustering. Separately sequenced CD4+ and CD8+ repertoires were used to assign a CD4 or CD8 phenotype to each responding clone. TCRdb itself trimmed the public reads at Q25 with fastp, ran MiXCR and retained productive beta chains. For every CDR3 protein sequence, its rows merge into one entry that carries the most common genes and DNA. The V and J calls come from TCRdb's annotation, not from the publication. This sample comprises hundreds of thousands of distinct CDR3 sequences, 20% to 30% of them detected only once. 8.8% of the sample lies in the top ten.

Ficoll-Paque density gradient centrifugation was used to isolate PBMCs. This chain is built from TRBV20-1 and TRBJ2-7; TRBD2 agrees with 8 junctional bases. The source of this sequence is an adult woman who had mild COVID-19 (a few samples of this study predate the infection). The sample titles of this study are shuffled in the database, so cell type and time point are left out; the donor was told from shared clones. The sample comprised PBMCs or a T cell subset sorted from them (not recorded which). CDR3 region: CSARVAGSYEQYF. The DNA reads as follows: TGCAGTGCTAGGGTAGCGGGATCCTACGAGCAGTACTTC.